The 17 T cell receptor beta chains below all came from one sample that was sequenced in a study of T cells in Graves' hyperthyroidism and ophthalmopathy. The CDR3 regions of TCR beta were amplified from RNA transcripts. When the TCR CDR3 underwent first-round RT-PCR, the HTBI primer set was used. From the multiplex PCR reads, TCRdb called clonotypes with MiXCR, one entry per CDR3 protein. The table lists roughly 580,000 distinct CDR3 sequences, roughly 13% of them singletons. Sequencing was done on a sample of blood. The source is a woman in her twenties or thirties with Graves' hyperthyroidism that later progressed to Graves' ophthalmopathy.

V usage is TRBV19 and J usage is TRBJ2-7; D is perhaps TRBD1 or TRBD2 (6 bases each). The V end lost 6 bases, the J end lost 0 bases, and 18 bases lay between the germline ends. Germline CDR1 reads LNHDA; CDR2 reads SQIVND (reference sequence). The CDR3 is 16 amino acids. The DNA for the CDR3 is TGTGCCAGTAGAAACGAGGGGGACTCGAGCTCCTACGAGCAGTACTTC. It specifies CASRNEGDSSSYEQYF. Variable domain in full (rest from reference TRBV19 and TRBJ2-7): DGGITQSPKYLFRKEGQNVTLSCEQNLNHDAMYWYRQDPGQGLRLIYYSQIVNDFQKGDIAEGYSVSREKKESFPLTVTSAQKNPTAFYLCASRNEGDSSSYEQYFGPGTRLTVT.

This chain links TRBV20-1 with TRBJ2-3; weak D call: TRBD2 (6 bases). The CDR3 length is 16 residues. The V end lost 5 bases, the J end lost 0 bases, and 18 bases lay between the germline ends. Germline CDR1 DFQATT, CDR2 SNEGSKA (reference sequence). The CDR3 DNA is TGCAGTGCTGGTATATTAGCGGACCCGAGCACAGATACGCAGTATTTT. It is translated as CSAGILADPSTDTQYF.

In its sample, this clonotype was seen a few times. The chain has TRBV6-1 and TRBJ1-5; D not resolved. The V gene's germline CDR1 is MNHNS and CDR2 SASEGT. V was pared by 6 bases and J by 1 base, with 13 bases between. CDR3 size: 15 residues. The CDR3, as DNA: TGTGCCAGCAGCTCGACTTTTAACAGCAATCAGCCCCAGCATTTT. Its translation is CASSSTFNSNQPQHF.

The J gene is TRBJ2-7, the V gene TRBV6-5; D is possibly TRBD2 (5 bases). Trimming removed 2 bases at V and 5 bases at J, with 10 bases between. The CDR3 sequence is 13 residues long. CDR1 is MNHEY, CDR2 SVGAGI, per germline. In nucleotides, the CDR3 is TGTGCCAGCAGTTACGGGCGGGCCGACGAGCAGTACTTC. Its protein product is CASSYGRADEQYF.

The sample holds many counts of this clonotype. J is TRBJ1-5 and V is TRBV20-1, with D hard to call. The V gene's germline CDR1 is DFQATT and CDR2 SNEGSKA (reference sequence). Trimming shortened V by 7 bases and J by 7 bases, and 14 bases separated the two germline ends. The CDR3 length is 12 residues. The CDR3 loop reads CSVGNGQQPQHF. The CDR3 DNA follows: TGCAGTGTGGGTAATGGCCAACAGCCCCAGCATTTT.

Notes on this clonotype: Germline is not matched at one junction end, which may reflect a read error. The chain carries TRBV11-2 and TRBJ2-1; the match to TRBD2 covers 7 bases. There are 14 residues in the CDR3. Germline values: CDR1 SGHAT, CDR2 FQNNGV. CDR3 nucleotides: TGTGCCAGCGGCCATCCGGGGGGAGGTCCTGAGCGGTTCTTC. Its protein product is CASGHPGGGPERFF.

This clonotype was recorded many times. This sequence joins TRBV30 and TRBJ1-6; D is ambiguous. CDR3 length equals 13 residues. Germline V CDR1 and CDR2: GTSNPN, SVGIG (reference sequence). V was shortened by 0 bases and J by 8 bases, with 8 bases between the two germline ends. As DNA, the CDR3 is TGTGCCTGGAGTGTACTTGGGGATTCACCCCTCCACTTT. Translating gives CAWSVLGDSPLHF.

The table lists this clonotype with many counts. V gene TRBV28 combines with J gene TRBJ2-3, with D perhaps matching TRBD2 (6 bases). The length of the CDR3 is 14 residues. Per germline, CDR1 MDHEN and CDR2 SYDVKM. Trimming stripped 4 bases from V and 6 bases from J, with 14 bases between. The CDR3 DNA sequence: TGTGCCAGCAGTTGGGGGGAGTTCGGGGATACGCAGTATTTT. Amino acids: CASSWGEFGDTQYF.

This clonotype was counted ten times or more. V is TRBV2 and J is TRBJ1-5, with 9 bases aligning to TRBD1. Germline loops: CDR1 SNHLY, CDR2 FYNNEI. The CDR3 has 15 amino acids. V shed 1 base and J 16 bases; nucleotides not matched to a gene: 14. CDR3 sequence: CASSEGTGERGGFHF. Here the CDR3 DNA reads TGTGCCAGCAGTGAAGGGACAGGGGAAAGGGGGGGATTCCATTTT.

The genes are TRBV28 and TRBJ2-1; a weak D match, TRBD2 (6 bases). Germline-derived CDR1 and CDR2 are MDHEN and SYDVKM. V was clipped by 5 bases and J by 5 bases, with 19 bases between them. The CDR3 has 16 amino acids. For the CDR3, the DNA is TGTGCCAGCAGTCCGCCACCGGGAGCAACCGACAATGAGCAGTTCTTC. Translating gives CASSPPPGATDNEQFF.

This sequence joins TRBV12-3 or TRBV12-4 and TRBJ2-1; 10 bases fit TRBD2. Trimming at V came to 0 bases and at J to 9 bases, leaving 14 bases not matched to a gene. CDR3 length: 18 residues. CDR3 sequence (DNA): TGTGCCAGCAGTTTAGCGCGAGGGGCTAGCGGGAGTTCGGGTGAGCAGTTCTTC. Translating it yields CASSLARGASGSSGEQFF.

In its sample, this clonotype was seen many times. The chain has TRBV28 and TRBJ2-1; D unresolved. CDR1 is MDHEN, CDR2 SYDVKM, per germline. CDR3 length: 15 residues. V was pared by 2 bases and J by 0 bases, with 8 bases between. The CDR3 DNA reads TGTGCCAGCAGTTTAGCGGTTAGCTCCTACAATGAGCAGTTCTTC. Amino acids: CASSLAVSSYNEQFF.

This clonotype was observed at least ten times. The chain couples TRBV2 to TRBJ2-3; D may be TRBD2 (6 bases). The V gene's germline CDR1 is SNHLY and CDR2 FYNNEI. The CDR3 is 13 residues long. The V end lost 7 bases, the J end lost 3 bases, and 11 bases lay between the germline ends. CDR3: CASIRGSTDTQYF. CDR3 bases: TGTGCCAGCATCCGGGGGTCAACAGATACGCAGTATTTT.

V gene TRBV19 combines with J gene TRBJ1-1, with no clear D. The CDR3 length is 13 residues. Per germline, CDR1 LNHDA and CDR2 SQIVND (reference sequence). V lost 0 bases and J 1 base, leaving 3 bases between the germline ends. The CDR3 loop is CASSIDWNTEAFF. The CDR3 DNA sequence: TGTGCCAGTAGTATAGATTGGAACACTGAAGCTTTCTTT.

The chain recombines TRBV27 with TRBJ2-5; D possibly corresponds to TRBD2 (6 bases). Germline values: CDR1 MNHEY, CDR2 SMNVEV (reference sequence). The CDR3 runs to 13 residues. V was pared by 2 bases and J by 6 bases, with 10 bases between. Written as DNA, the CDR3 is TGTGCCAGCAGTTTAGCACTAGCTCAGACCCAGTACTTC. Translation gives CASSLALAQTQYF.

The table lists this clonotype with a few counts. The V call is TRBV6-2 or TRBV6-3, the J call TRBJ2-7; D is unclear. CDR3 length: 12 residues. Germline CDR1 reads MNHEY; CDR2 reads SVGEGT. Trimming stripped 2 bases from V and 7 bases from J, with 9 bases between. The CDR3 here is CASSYIFGEQYF. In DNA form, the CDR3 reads TGTGCCAGCAGTTACATATTCGGGGAGCAGTACTTC.

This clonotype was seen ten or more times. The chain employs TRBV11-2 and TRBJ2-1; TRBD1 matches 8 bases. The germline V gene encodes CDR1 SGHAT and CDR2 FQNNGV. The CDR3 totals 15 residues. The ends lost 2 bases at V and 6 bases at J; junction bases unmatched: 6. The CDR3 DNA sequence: TGTGCCAGCAGCTTAACACAGGGGGTTTTCAATGAGCAGTTCTTC. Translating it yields CASSLTQGVFNEQFF.